What follows is one T cell receptor beta chain and its context. Its target is not known. This sample is part of a study of T cell responses to AZD1222 COVID-19 vaccine. Study observations and caveats: The number of AZD1222 recipients seropositive at baseline was only 5 to 7. The donors showed a predominance of white British ancestry and of females, with possible underestimation of clonal diversity. Nearly half of spike-specific TCRs reportedly target unmutated variant regions.

Losses at the gene ends were 4 bases for V and 3 bases for J; bases not matched to a gene: 3. The CDR3 covers 14 residues. Germline-derived CDR1 and CDR2 are MNHEY and SVGAGI. TCRdb's copy holds only in-frame clones and misses some; the assay was immunoSEQ multiplex PCR. The profile shows fewer than 150,000 clones, about 86% of them singletons. This TCR was recovered from an adult who received the AZD1222 COVID-19 vaccine. The sample in question was peripheral blood, obtained 28 days after the second AZD1222 dose. The chain uses TRBV6-5 and TRBJ2-7, with 10 nucleotides matching TRBD1. CDR3 DNA sequence: TGTGCCAGCAGTTTGGACAGGGGGATCTACGAGCAGTACTTC. Translation gives CASSLDRGIYEQYF.